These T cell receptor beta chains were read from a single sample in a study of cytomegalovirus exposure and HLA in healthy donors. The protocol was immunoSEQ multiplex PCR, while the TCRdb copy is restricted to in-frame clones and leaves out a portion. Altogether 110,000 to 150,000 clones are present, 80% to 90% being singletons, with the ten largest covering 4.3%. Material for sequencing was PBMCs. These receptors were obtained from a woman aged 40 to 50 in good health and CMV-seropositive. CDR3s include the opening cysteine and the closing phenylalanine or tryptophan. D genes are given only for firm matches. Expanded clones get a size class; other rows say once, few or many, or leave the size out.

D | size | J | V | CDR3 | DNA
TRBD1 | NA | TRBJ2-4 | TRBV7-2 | CASSLQGAGDIQYF | TGTGCCAGCAGCTTACAGGGGGCTGGGGACATTCAGTACTTC
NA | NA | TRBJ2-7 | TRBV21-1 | CASRSKTGTLAGSTRYEQYF | TGTGCCAGCAGATCCAAGACAGGGACCTTAGCGGGAAGTACACGCTACGAGCAGTACTTC
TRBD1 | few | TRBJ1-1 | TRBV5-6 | CASSVIDRGLSLMNTEAFF | TGTGCCAGCAGCGTTATCGACAGGGGGCTCTCTCTTATGAACACTGAAGCTTTCTTT
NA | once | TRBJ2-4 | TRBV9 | CASSNPRGLAKNIQYF | TGTGCCAGCAGCAACCCTCGGGGGTTGGCCAAAAACATTCAGTACTTC
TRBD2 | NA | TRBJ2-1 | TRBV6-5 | CASRLTSEGEQFF | TGTGCCAGCAGGTTAACTAGCGAAGGTGAGCAGTTCTTC
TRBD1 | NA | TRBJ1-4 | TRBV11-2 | CASSFGTGVFF | TGTGCCAGCAGCTTCGGGACAGGGGTGTTTTTT
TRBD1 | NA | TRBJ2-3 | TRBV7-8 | CASSLPTGVVADTQYF | TGTGCCAGCAGCCTTCCAACAGGGGTGGTGGCAGATACGCAGTATTTT
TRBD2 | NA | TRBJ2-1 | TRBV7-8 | CASSLVGSGEIYNEQFF | TGTGCCAGCAGCTTAGTGGGCAGCGGGGAGATATACAATGAGCAGTTCTTC
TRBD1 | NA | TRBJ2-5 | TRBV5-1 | CASSTDGQAGETQYF | TGCGCCAGTTCAACCGATGGACAGGCGGGAGAGACCCAGTACTTC
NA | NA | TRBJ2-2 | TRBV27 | CASTRFGRLNTGELFF | TGTGCCAGCACCAGATTTGGCAGACTGAACACCGGGGAGCTGTTTTTT
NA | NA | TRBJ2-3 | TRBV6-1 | CASSESPGNGDTQYF | TGTGCCAGCAGTGAATCCCCAGGGAATGGAGATACGCAGTATTTT
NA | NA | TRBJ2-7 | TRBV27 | CASSRGSAYEQYF | TGTGCCAGCAGCCGCGGGTCGGCCTACGAGCAGTACTTC
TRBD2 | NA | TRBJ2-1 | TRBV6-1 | CASLGASGGNEQFF | TGTGCCAGCCTAGGTGCTAGCGGGGGGAATGAGCAGTTCTTC
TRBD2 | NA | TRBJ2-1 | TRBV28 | CASSLQGGEIWDEQFF | TGTGCCAGCAGTTTACAGGGAGGGGAGATATGGGATGAGCAGTTCTTC
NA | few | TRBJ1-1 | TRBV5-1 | CASSPGDQEAFF | TGCGCCAGCAGCCCGGGGGACCAAGAAGCTTTCTTT
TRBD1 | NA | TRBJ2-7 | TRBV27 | CASRTGTGYEQYF | TGTGCCAGCAGGACTGGGACAGGGTACGAGCAGTACTTC